These 7 T cell receptor beta chains came from one sample sequenced in a study of CD8+CD57+ T cells in acquired aplastic anemia. The use of genomic DNA as template underpinned the TCR beta VDJ and CDR3 profiling. From the reads, TCRdb called clonotypes with MiXCR, one entry per CDR3 protein. Of fewer than 85,000 distinct CDR3 sequences listed, approximately 70% are singletons. For sequencing, patients were chosen who had shown expansion of CD8+CD57+ cells by flow cytometry. Material: sorted CD4+, CD8+, or CD8+CD57+ T cells (not recorded which) from PBMCs. The receptors were sampled from a human donor with aplastic anemia.

The rearrangement uses TRBV20-1 and TRBJ2-3; 7 bases are shared with TRBD1. The CDR3 covers 16 residues. V was pared by 0 bases and J by 3 bases, with 9 bases of the junction left unmatched. Per the germline V gene, CDR1 is DFQATT and CDR2 is SNEGSKA (reference sequence). The CDR3 nucleotides are TGCAGTGCTAGAGAGGGACAGTTAGGTGGTACAGATACGCAGTATTTT. It specifies CSAREGQLGGTDTQYF.

The V and J genes are TRBV24-1 and TRBJ2-3, with 9 positions matching TRBD1. Germline-derived CDR1 and CDR2 are KGHDR and SFDVKD. The CDR3 totals 15 residues. V gave up 4 bases and J gave up 6 bases; unmatched junction bases: 7. The CDR3, as DNA: TGTGCCACCAGTGACCCTGGGACAGGGCCGGATACGCAGTATTTT. It yields the protein CATSDPGTGPDTQYF.

V is TRBV5-1 and J is TRBJ2-2; the match to TRBD1 covers 7 bases. The junction had 8 bases not matched to a gene; V was cut back by 0 bases and J by 6 bases. In germline, CDR1 is SGHRS, CDR2 YFSETQ. The CDR3 has 16 residues. The CDR3 is CASSLADRAGAGELFF. The CDR3, as DNA: TGCGCCAGCAGCTTGGCAGACAGGGCCGGCGCCGGGGAGCTGTTTTTT.

This clonotype occurred many times. The rearrangement joins TRBV6-5 to TRBJ1-1; D ambiguous. The CDR3 is made up of 15 amino acids. Germline V gene data show CDR1 as MNHEY and CDR2 as SVGAGI. The V end lost 2 bases, the J end lost 1 base, and 11 bases lay between the germline ends. CDR3 residues: CASSYGAAPNTEAFF. The CDR3 DNA reads as TGTGCCAGCAGTTACGGCGCAGCACCGAACACTGAAGCTTTCTTT.

The V and J genes are TRBV25-1 and TRBJ1-2; no clear D gene. Germline CDR1 reads MGHDK; CDR2 reads SYGVNS. Trimming cost V 2 bases and J 2 bases, with 15 bases left between them. The CDR3 totals 16 residues. The CDR3 protein is CASSEEEWGTNYGYTF. The CDR3 DNA reads TGTGCCAGCAGTGAAGAAGAGTGGGGAACCAACTATGGCTACACCTTC.

This clonotype was counted ten times or more. The chain combines TRBV27 with TRBJ2-7; TRBD1 agrees at 7 bases. This CDR3 contains 14 residues. V gave up 5 bases and J gave up 3 bases; unmatched junction bases: 7. Germline loops: CDR1 MNHEY, CDR2 SMNVEV (reference sequence). The CDR3 reads CASSPQGVRYEQYF. As DNA, the CDR3 is TGTGCCAGCAGTCCCCAGGGGGTCCGCTACGAGCAGTACTTC.

V usage is TRBV29-1 and J usage is TRBJ2-3; 7 bases line up with TRBD1. This CDR3 is 13 amino acids long. V lost 5 bases to trimming and J lost 0 bases; unmatched junction nucleotides: 2. Looked up from germline, CDR1 is SQVTM and CDR2 is ANQGSEA. The CDR3 reads CSVRQGSTDTQYF. CDR3 nucleotide sequence: TGCAGCGTTAGACAGGGAAGCACAGATACGCAGTATTTT.